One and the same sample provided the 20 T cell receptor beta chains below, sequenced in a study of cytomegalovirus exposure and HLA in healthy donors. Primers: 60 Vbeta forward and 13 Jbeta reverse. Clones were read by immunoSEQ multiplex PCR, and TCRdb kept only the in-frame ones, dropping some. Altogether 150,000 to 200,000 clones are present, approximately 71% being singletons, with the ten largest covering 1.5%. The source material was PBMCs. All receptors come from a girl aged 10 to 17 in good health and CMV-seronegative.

The CDR3 here is CASRIESGTGGGQPQHF. DNA for the CDR3: TGCGCCAGCCGTATTGAGTCCGGGACAGGGGGTGGTCAGCCCCAGCATTTT. The chain couples TRBV4-1 to TRBJ1-5; 11 bases line up with TRBD1. Germline values: CDR1 MGHRA, CDR2 YSYEKL. The CDR3 sequence is 17 residues long. Trimming cost V 8 bases and J 6 bases; bases outside gene matches: 15.

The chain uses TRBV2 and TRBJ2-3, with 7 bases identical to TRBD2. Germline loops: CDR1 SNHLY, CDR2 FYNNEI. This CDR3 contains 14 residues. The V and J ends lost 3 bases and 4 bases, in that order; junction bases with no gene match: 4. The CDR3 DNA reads TGTGCCAGCAGTGACGCTAGCGGCCCAGATACGCAGTATTTT. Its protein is CASSDASGPDTQYF.

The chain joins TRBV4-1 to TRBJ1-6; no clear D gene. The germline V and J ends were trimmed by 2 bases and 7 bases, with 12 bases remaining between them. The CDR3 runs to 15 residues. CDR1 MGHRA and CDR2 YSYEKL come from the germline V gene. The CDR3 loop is CASSQNHRWNSPLHF. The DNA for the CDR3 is TGCGCCAGCAGCCAAAACCATAGATGGAATTCACCCCTCCACTTT.

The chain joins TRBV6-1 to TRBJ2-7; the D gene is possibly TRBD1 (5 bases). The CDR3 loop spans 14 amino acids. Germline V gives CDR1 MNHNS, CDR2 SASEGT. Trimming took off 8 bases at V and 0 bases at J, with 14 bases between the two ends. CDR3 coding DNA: TGTGCCAGCTTATCGGATCAGGGCTCCTACGAGCAGTACTTC. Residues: CASLSDQGSYEQYF.

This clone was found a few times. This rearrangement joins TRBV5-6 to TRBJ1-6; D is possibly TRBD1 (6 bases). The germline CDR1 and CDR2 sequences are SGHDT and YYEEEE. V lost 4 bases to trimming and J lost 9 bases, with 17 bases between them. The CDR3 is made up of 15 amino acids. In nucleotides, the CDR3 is TGTGCCAGCAGCGCCGAGGGGGGGCCCGGTTCACCCCTCCACTTT. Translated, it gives CASSAEGGPGSPLHF.

This CDR3 is CASRPQGLSGSGYTF. The DNA of the CDR3 is TGTGCCAGCAGACCACAGGGGCTCAGTGGCTCTGGCTACACCTTC. The V gene is TRBV2, the J gene TRBJ1-2; 7 bases map to TRBD1. J gave up 7 bases and V 6 bases, and 14 bases lay outside the gene matches. Germline CDR1 SNHLY, CDR2 FYNNEI. The CDR3 sequence is 15 residues long.

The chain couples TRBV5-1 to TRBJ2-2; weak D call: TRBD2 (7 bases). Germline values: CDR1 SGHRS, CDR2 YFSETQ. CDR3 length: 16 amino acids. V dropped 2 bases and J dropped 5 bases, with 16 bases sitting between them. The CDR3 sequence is CASSLDPGGDTGELFF. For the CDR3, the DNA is TGCGCCAGCAGCTTAGACCCGGGGGGCGATACCGGGGAGCTGTTTTTT.

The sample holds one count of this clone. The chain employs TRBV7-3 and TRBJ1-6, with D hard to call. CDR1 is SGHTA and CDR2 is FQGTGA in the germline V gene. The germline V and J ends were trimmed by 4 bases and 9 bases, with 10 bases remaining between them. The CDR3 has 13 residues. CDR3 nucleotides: TGTGCCAGCAGCTCCGGAGACGGTTCACCCCTCCACTTT. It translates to CASSSGDGSPLHF.

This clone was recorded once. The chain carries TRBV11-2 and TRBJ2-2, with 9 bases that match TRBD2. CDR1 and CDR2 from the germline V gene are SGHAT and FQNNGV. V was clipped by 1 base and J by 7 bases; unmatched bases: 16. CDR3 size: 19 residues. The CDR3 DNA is TGTGCCAGCAGCTTAGGCTCCTTTCGCGGGGGGGCCTTAGGCGGGGAGCTGTTTTTT. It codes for CASSLGSFRGGALGGELFF.

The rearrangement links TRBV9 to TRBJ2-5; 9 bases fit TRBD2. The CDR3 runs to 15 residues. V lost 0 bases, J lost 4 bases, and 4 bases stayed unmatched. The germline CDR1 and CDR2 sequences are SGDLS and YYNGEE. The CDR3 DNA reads TGTGCCAGCAGCGTAGTAGCGGGGGAGGGAGAGACCCAGTACTTC. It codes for CASSVVAGEGETQYF.

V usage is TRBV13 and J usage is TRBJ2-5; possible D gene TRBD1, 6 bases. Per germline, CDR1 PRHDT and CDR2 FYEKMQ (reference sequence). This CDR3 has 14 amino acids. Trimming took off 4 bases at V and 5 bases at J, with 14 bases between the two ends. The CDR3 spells CASSSSQGAETQYF. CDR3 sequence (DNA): TGTGCCAGCAGCTCATCACAGGGCGCGGAGACCCAGTACTTC.

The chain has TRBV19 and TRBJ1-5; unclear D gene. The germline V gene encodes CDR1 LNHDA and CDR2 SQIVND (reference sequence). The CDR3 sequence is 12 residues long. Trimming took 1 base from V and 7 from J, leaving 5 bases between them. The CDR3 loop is CASSIARQPQHF. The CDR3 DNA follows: TGTGCCAGTAGTATAGCACGGCAGCCCCAGCATTTT.

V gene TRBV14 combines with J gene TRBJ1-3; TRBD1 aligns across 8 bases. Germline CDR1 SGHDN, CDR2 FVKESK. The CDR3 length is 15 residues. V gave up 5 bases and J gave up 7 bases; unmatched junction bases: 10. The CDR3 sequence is CASSSRTGLGNTIYF. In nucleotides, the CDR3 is TGTGCCAGCAGCTCCCGGACAGGGCTAGGCAACACCATATATTTT.

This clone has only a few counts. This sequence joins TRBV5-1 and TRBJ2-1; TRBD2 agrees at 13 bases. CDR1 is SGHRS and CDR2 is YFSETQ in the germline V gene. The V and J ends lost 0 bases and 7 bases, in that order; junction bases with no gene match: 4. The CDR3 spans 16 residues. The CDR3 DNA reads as TGCGCCAGCAGCTTGGCCGGGACTAGCGGGGTAAATGAGCAGTTCTTC. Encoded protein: CASSLAGTSGVNEQFF.

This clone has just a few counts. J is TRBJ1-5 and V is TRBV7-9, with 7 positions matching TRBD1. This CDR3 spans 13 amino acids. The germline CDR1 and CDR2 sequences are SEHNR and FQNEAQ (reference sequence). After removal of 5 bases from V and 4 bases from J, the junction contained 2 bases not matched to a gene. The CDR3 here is CASSRDRNQPQHF. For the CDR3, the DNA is TGTGCCAGCAGCCGGGACAGAAATCAGCCCCAGCATTTT.

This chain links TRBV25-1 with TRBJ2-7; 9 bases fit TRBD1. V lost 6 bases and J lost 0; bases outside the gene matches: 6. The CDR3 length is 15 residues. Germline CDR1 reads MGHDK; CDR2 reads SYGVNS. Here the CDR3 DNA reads TGTGCCAGCAGGCGCACAGGGGGCGCCTCCTACGAGCAGTACTTC. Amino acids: CASRRTGGASYEQYF.

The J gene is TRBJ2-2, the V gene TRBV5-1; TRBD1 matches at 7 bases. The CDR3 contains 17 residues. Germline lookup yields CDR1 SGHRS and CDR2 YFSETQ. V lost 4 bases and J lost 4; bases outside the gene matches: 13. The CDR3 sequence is CASSIGTGTASTGELFF. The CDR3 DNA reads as TGCGCCAGCAGCATCGGTACCGGGACAGCGAGCACCGGGGAGCTGTTTTTT.

CDR3 sequence (DNA): TGCGCCAGCAGTCCAAGTGGGACAGACAATCAGCCCCAGCATTTT. It specifies CASSPSGTDNQPQHF. The chain employs TRBV5-1 and TRBJ1-5; the match to TRBD1 covers 7 bases. With 5 bases clipped from V and 3 bases from J, the junction kept 8 bases outside the gene matches. In germline, CDR1 is SGHRS, CDR2 YFSETQ. The CDR3 sequence is 15 residues long.

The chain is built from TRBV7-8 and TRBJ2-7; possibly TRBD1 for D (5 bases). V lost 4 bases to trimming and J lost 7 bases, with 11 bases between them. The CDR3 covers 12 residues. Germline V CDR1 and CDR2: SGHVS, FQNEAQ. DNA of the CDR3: TGTGCCAGCAGCTGGACCTCAGGGGAGCAGTACTTC. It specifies CASSWTSGEQYF.

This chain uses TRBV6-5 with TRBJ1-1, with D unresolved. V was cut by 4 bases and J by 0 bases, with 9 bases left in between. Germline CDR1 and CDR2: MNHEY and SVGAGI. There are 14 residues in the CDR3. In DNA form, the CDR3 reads TGTGCCAGCAGTTCGGCAACTATGAACACTGAAGCTTTCTTT. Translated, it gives CASSSATMNTEAFF.